A single sample gave rise to the 27 T cell receptor beta chains below, sequenced in a study of control samples from healthy donors and cancer patients. Measured with immunoSEQ multiplex PCR; TCRdb has only the in-frame clones, and not every one. This table has approximately 100,000 clones, about nine tenths appearing once. What was sequenced was blood. All receptors derive from a human donor in good health. The donor label of this sample is uncertain.

The CDR3 loop reads CASSLGFGTDELFF. The CDR3 region has the DNA TGTGCCAGCAGCTTGGGCTTCGGGACAGACGAACTGTTTTTT. V and J are TRBV5-5 and TRBJ1-4, with 7 bases lining up with TRBD1. CDR1 and CDR2 (germline): SGHKS, YYEKEE (reference sequence). This CDR3 has 14 residues. The J segment lost 12 bases and the V segment lost 0 bases, leaving 8 bases of the junction unmatched.

J is TRBJ2-7 and V is TRBV20-1; TRBD1 matches 8 bases. Germline CDR1 reads DFQATT; CDR2 reads SNEGSKA (reference sequence). The J segment lost 3 bases and the V segment lost 3 bases, leaving 7 bases of the junction unmatched. The CDR3 is made up of 14 amino acids. The CDR3 DNA follows: TGCAGTGCTAGTCCACAGGGGGGATTCTACGAGCAGTACTTC. It is translated as CSASPQGGFYEQYF.

The chain has TRBV5-1 and TRBJ2-3; no clear D gene. The V gene's germline CDR1 is SGHRS and CDR2 YFSETQ. The V and J ends lost 9 bases and 0 bases respectively, with 17 bases between them. The CDR3 runs 15 residues. The CDR3 nucleotides are TGCGCCACGGGTGTGGGTGTCTCTAGCACAGATACGCAGTATTTT. Translation: CATGVGVSSTDTQYF.

The chain carries TRBV19 and TRBJ1-2, with 7 bases lining up with TRBD1. After removal of 6 bases from V and 0 bases from J, the junction contained 22 bases not matched to a gene. CDR3 length: 20 residues. Germline CDR1 and CDR2: LNHDA and SQIVND (reference sequence). The DNA of the CDR3 is TGTGCCAGTAGCCCGACAGGGTTCTCGACGTCGTTGGAAGCTAACTATGGCTACACCTTC. Amino acids: CASSPTGFSTSLEANYGYTF.

V is TRBV27 and J is TRBJ2-7, with 8 bases aligning to TRBD2. V was clipped by 2 bases and J by 2 bases; unmatched bases: 8. In germline, CDR1 is MNHEY, CDR2 SMNVEV (reference sequence). The CDR3 is 16 amino acids. CDR3 coding DNA: TGTGCCAGCAGTTTAGCCTCGGGAGGGGGGACCTACGAGCAGTACTTC. It specifies CASSLASGGGTYEQYF.

In this sample, this clone turned up once. The chain has TRBV19 and TRBJ2-7, with unresolved D. The CDR3 loop spans 13 amino acids. Germline V gives CDR1 LNHDA, CDR2 SQIVND (reference sequence). The V end was cut by 5 bases, the J end by 6 bases, with 14 bases between. CDR3: CASSFGFAFEQYF. The CDR3 region has the DNA TGTGCCAGTAGTTTTGGTTTCGCTTTCGAGCAGTACTTC.

The chain is built from TRBV15 and TRBJ1-4, with TRBD1 as a possible D gene (6 bases). V lost 5 bases and J 5 bases, leaving 6 bases between the germline ends. The CDR3 loop spans 12 amino acids. CDR1 is LNHNV, CDR2 YYDKDF, per germline (reference sequence). The CDR3 DNA reads as TGTGCCACCAGCGGGGGCAATGAAAAACTGTTTTTT. It codes for CATSGGNEKLFF.

The rearrangement links TRBV19 to TRBJ2-7, with TRBD1 matching over 7 bases. V lost 5 bases, J lost 2 bases, and 9 bases stayed unmatched. The CDR3 totals 15 residues. From germline, CDR1 is LNHDA and CDR2 SQIVND (reference sequence). CDR3 in DNA: TGTGCCAGTAGTTCGACAGGGTTCCACGCCTACGAGCAGTACTTC. As protein: CASSSTGFHAYEQYF.

This clone was recorded only once. The J gene is TRBJ1-5, the V gene TRBV7-2; the match to TRBD1 covers 7 bases. After removal of 3 bases from V and 7 bases from J, the junction contained 3 bases not matched to a gene. Germline-derived CDR1 and CDR2 are SGHTA and FQGNSA. This CDR3 region has 13 residues. The CDR3: CASSFQGGQPQHF. CDR3 in DNA: TGTGCCAGCAGCTTTCAGGGGGGGCAGCCCCAGCATTTT.

The rearrangement links TRBV4-3 to TRBJ1-4; D not certain. Germline-derived CDR1 and CDR2 are LGHNA and YSLEER. The CDR3 extends over 14 amino acids. The V end lost 4 bases, the J end lost 5 bases, and 11 bases lay between the germline ends. CDR3 nucleotide sequence: TGCGCCAGCAGCCCGGACGGATCCAATGAAAAACTGTTTTTT. Its translation is CASSPDGSNEKLFF.

The rearrangement uses TRBV3-1 (or the pseudogene TRBV3-2) and TRBJ1-3; 7 positions agree with TRBD1. CDR1 and CDR2 (germline): LGHDT, YNNKEL (reference sequence). The V gene end was trimmed by 7 bases and the J gene end by 3 bases; junction bases not matched to a gene: 3. This CDR3 is built from 13 residues. CDR3 protein: CASKGALGNTIYF. The DNA for the CDR3 is TGTGCCAGCAAGGGGGCGCTTGGAAACACCATATATTTT.

J is TRBJ2-2 and V is TRBV21-1; the D call in the table, TRBD2, was not verified against the DNA. TRBV21-1 is described as a pseudogene. The CDR3 contains 16 residues. CDR3 nucleotides: TGTGCCAGCAGCAAAGGACTCGGCATAAACACCGGGGAGCTGTTTTTT. It yields the protein CASSKGLGINTGELFF.

The gene calls are TRBV9 and TRBJ2-3; 11 bases fit TRBD2. Germline values: CDR1 SGDLS, CDR2 YYNGEE. The CDR3 is made up of 18 amino acids. Unmatched junction bases numbered 8, after V lost 0 bases and J lost 2 bases. This chain's CDR3 is CASSVATGLADFTDTQYF. In DNA, the CDR3 is TGTGCCAGCAGCGTAGCTACGGGACTAGCGGATTTCACAGATACGCAGTATTTT.

The chain carries TRBV28 and TRBJ1-1; D might be TRBD1 (6 bases). This CDR3 spans 15 amino acids. Trimming shortened V by 8 bases and J by 0 bases, and 16 bases separated the two germline ends. Looked up from germline, CDR1 is MDHEN and CDR2 is SYDVKM. CDR3 bases: TGTGCCAGCGAGAAAGGGGGGGGCATGAACACTGAAGCTTTCTTT. Protein product: CASEKGGGMNTEAFF.

The chain links TRBV5-1 to TRBJ2-7; D possibly corresponds to TRBD1 (6 bases). V lost 4 bases, J lost 2 bases, and 10 bases lay in between. The germline gives CDR1 SGHRS, CDR2 YFSETQ. CDR3 length: 13 residues. The CDR3 region has the DNA TGCGCCAGCAGCATAGGGACAACCTACGAGCAGTACTTC. Translating gives CASSIGTTYEQYF.

In its sample, this clone was seen a few times. The sample contains more than one DNA sequence encoding this CDR3. The chain carries TRBV6-5 and TRBJ1-1; D might be TRBD1 (6 bases). Trimming shortened V by 5 bases and J by 4 bases, and 17 bases separated the two germline ends. Germline loops: CDR1 MNHEY, CDR2 SVGAGI. The CDR3 extends over 15 amino acids. CDR3 residues: CASSLPSGASTEAFF. The DNA of the CDR3 is TGTGCCAGCAGTCTCCCTTCGGGGGCATCCACTGAAGCTTTCTTT.

The V gene is TRBV30, the J gene TRBJ1-1; no firm D call. V was clipped by 0 bases and J by 1 base, with 12 bases between them. The CDR3 extends over 15 amino acids. Germline-derived CDR1 and CDR2 are GTSNPN and SVGIG (reference sequence). Here the CDR3 reads CAWSVQKGSNTEAFF. The CDR3 nucleotides are TGTGCCTGGAGTGTCCAAAAAGGTTCGAACACTGAAGCTTTCTTT.

This chain links TRBV7-9 with TRBJ1-1, with no clear D. CDR1 and CDR2 from the germline V gene are SEHNR and FQNEAQ (reference sequence). Trimming took 2 bases from V and 1 from J, leaving 8 bases between them. This CDR3 spans 14 amino acids. CDR3 nucleotides: TGTGCCAGCAGCTTATTTTCGGGGAACACTGAAGCTTTCTTT. The encoded protein is CASSLFSGNTEAFF.

The gene calls are TRBV18 and TRBJ2-1; 11 nucleotides agree with TRBD2. After removal of 2 bases from V and 5 bases from J, the junction contained 5 bases not matched to a gene. The CDR3 covers 16 residues. The germline CDR1 and CDR2 sequences are KGHSH and LQKENI. CDR3 residues: CASSPRASGGHNEQFF. In nucleotides, the CDR3 is TGTGCCAGCTCACCAAGGGCTAGCGGGGGGCACAATGAGCAGTTCTTC.

This chain joins TRBV10-3 and TRBJ1-6, with a possible D match to TRBD1 (6 bases). Looked up from germline, CDR1 is ENHRY and CDR2 is SYGVKD. The CDR3 is 13 amino acids. V lost 7 bases to trimming and J lost 6 bases, with 10 bases between them. The CDR3 DNA reads as TGTGCCATCATGGAGGGGGTTAATTCACCCCTCCACTTT. It yields the protein CAIMEGVNSPLHF.

The chain joins TRBV28 to TRBJ1-2; D not certain. The CDR3 runs 13 residues. The V and J ends lost 6 bases and 3 bases respectively, with 11 bases between them. CDR1 is MDHEN and CDR2 is SYDVKM in the germline V gene. The CDR3 sequence: CASSSGYYYGYTF. The CDR3 DNA is TGTGCCAGCAGCTCGGGGTATTACTATGGCTACACCTTC.

The chain joins TRBV11-2 to TRBJ2-7; 8 bases line up with TRBD1. Trimming removed 5 bases from V and 7 bases from J; junction bases left unmatched: 10. Germline CDR1 reads SGHAT; CDR2 reads FQNNGV. The CDR3 covers 14 residues. CDR3 bases: TGTGCCAGCAGCCGGCCGGACAGGGCGGGGGAGCAGTACTTC. Its translation is CASSRPDRAGEQYF.

In this sample, this clone turned up once. This chain uses TRBV18 with TRBJ1-4, with 9 bases lining up with TRBD1. V was pared by 3 bases and J by 7 bases, with 12 bases of the junction left unmatched. The germline V gene encodes CDR1 KGHSH and CDR2 LQKENI. The CDR3 is 17 residues long. The CDR3 DNA reads TGTGCCAGCTCACCGGGACAGGGTGAGGGAAAAGGTGAAAAACTGTTTTTT. Its translation is CASSPGQGEGKGEKLFF.

The V gene is TRBV7-9, the J gene TRBJ1-1; D may be TRBD1 (6 bases). The CDR3 loop spans 15 amino acids. Between the trimmed V and J ends, which lost 4 bases and 4 bases, there was a span of 16 bases. CDR1 is SEHNR and CDR2 is FQNEAQ in the germline V gene (reference sequence). The CDR3 reads CASSSRQVALTEAFF. In nucleotides, the CDR3 is TGTGCCAGCAGCTCCCGACAGGTTGCACTCACTGAAGCTTTCTTT.

The chain employs TRBV2 and TRBJ1-2, with D uncertain. Trimming took 6 bases from V and 5 from J, leaving 16 bases between them. The CDR3 is 14 amino acids. Looked up from germline, CDR1 is SNHLY and CDR2 is FYNNEI. The CDR3 reads CASRRDISKYGYTF. CDR3 in DNA: TGTGCCAGCAGGAGGGATATTTCCAAATATGGCTACACCTTC.

The rearrangement uses TRBV7-9 and TRBJ2-5; 7 bases are a match to TRBD1. V dropped 5 bases and J dropped 0; count of bases not matched to a gene: 6. Germline loops: CDR1 SEHNR, CDR2 FQNEAQ (reference sequence). The CDR3 contains 15 residues. The CDR3 region is CASSRTGINQETQYF. Written as DNA, the CDR3 is TGTGCCAGCAGCCGGACAGGCATTAACCAAGAGACCCAGTACTTC.

V usage is TRBV18 and J usage is TRBJ1-1, with TRBD1 matching 7 bases. J lost 2 bases, V lost 4 bases, and 7 bases had no gene match. The length of the CDR3 is 15 residues. Per germline, CDR1 KGHSH and CDR2 LQKENI. The DNA of the CDR3 is TGTGCCAGCTCACTAGGGGGCATGGGAAACACTGAAGCTTTCTTT. As protein: CASSLGGMGNTEAFF. The full variable domain, completed using reference TRBV18 and TRBJ1-1, is NAGVMQNPRHLVRRRGQEARLRCSPMKGHSHVYWYRQLPEEGLKFMVYLQKENIIDESGMPKERFSAEFPKEGPSILRIQQVVRGDSAAYFCASSLGGMGNTEAFFGQGTRLTVV.